This T cell receptor (beta chain) was sequenced during a study of identical twins. MiXCR, applied by TCRdb to the 5' RACE reads, yields one record per CDR3 protein. The sample consists of 300,000 to 400,000 distinct CDR3 sequences, more than 9% of them appearing once. This CDR3 has 15 amino acids. These data were likewise used in another study, on yellow fever vaccine responses in identical twins.

The sequencing input was CD8+ T cells sorted from blood. The chain couples TRBV21-1 to TRBJ2-2. TRBV21-1 is a pseudogene. The receptor was isolated from a woman under 30 in good health. Here the CDR3 reads CASSILISDTGELFF. The CDR3 nucleotides read TGTGCCAGCAGCATCCTCATTTCGGACACCGGGGAGCTGTTTTTT.